The 32 T cell receptor beta chains listed next were all sequenced from one sample in a study of T cell responses to AZD1222 COVID-19 vaccine. The protocol was immunoSEQ multiplex PCR, while the TCRdb copy is restricted to in-frame clones and leaves out a portion. The repertoire holds about 140,000 clones, with about 89% as singletons. The sample in question was peripheral blood, obtained 28 days after the second dose of the MenACWY control vaccine. The receptors originated from an adult who received the MenACWY meningococcal vaccine as a control.

The V gene is TRBV28, the J gene TRBJ1-2; D gene uncertain. The CDR3 has 13 residues. Germline CDR1 reads MDHEN; CDR2 reads SYDVKM. Trimming stripped 5 bases from V and 8 bases from J, with 15 bases between. DNA for the CDR3: TGTGCCAGCAGTCTCCGGACCCTTGGGGGCTACACCTTC. It encodes CASSLRTLGGYTF.

This chain uses TRBV28 with TRBJ1-2, with TRBD1 matching 7 bases. After removal of 3 bases from V and 8 bases from J, the junction contained 9 bases not matched to a gene. CDR1 MDHEN and CDR2 SYDVKM come from the germline V gene. CDR3 length: 14 amino acids. As DNA, the CDR3 is TGTGCCAGCAGTTTCCCCGGACAGGCTGGAGGCTACACCTTC. Residues: CASSFPGQAGGYTF.

V is TRBV5-4 and J is TRBJ2-5; 9 bases fit TRBD2. The trim removed 7 bases at V and 4 bases at J, leaving 8 bases unmatched. Per the germline V gene, CDR1 is SGHNT and CDR2 is YYREEE (reference sequence). The CDR3 is 14 amino acids. As DNA, the CDR3 is TGTGCCAGCTCTGCGGGAGGGCCGCGAGAGACCCAGTACTTC. Translating it yields CASSAGGPRETQYF.

The chain uses TRBV18 and TRBJ1-1; possible D gene TRBD1, 6 bases. Per germline, CDR1 KGHSH and CDR2 LQKENI. Between the trimmed V and J ends, which lost 5 bases and 8 bases, there was a span of 9 bases. The CDR3 length is 11 residues. The CDR3 DNA follows: TGTGCCAGCTCATTTACAGGGGAAGCTTTCTTT. Protein: CASSFTGEAFF.

The rearrangement joins TRBV7-2 to TRBJ2-3, with unresolved D. The germline gives CDR1 SGHTA, CDR2 FQGNSA. The V end lost 5 bases, the J end lost 1 base, and 13 bases lay between the germline ends. The CDR3 totals 15 residues. This CDR3 reads CASSSYNEGTDTQYF. The CDR3, as DNA: TGTGCCAGCAGCAGCTATAATGAGGGCACAGATACGCAGTATTTT.

This chain links TRBV9 with TRBJ2-2, with 7 positions matching TRBD2. V lost 0 bases and J lost 1; bases outside the gene matches: 3. Germline-derived CDR1 and CDR2 are SGDLS and YYNGEE. The CDR3 has 16 residues. The CDR3 reads CASSVVSSGNTGELFF. CDR3 DNA: TGTGCCAGCAGCGTAGTTTCTAGCGGGAACACCGGGGAGCTGTTTTTT.

The chain couples TRBV28 to TRBJ1-2, with TRBD1 identical over 9 bases. The CDR3 is 16 amino acids. Germline V gene lookup returns CDR1 MDHEN and CDR2 SYDVKM. Trimming cost V 1 base and J 5 bases; bases outside gene matches: 8. This chain's CDR3 is CASSLSHRQGGYGYTF. The CDR3 DNA reads TGTGCCAGCAGTTTATCCCATAGACAGGGGGGATATGGCTACACCTTC.

CDR3 region: CASSLQGAGTEAFF. CDR3 nucleotides: TGTGCCAGCAGCCTACAGGGTGCGGGCACTGAAGCTTTCTTT. V and J are TRBV9 and TRBJ1-1, with D possibly being TRBD1 (6 bases). The germline V gene encodes CDR1 SGDLS and CDR2 YYNGEE. This CDR3 comprises 14 residues. Trimming stripped 4 bases from V and 4 bases from J, with 14 bases between.

This chain connects TRBV19 to TRBJ2-7; D might be TRBD1 or TRBD2, each matching 6 bases. The CDR3 contains 15 residues. Looked up from germline, CDR1 is LNHDA and CDR2 is SQIVND (reference sequence). Trimming stripped 0 bases from V and 5 bases from J, with 14 bases between. The CDR3 loop is CASSIDSGGANEQYF. The CDR3, as DNA: TGTGCCAGTAGTATAGATTCCGGGGGCGCCAACGAGCAGTACTTC. Variable domain in full (rest from reference TRBV19 and TRBJ2-7): DGGITQSPKYLFRKEGQNVTLSCEQNLNHDAMYWYRQDPGQGLRLIYYSQIVNDFQKGDIAEGYSVSREKKESFPLTVTSAQKNPTAFYLCASSIDSGGANEQYFGPGTRLTVT.

The chain links TRBV23-1 to TRBJ2-3, with D perhaps matching TRBD2 (5 bases). TRBV23-1 is an ORF; its function is uncertain. Deletions cut 7 bases from V and 6 bases from J, with 29 bases between. The length of the CDR3 is 18 residues. The CDR3 DNA reads TGCGCCAGCATCGTCTTGCGGGCCGGTGGTGGGGAGAAGGATACGCAGTATTTT. Translated, it gives CASIVLRAGGGEKDTQYF.

V usage is TRBV18 and J usage is TRBJ1-2, with a tentative D call TRBD1 (5 bases). The length of the CDR3 is 13 residues. V dropped 6 bases and J dropped 1 base, with 9 bases sitting between them. From germline, CDR1 is KGHSH and CDR2 LQKENI. CDR3 sequence (DNA): TGTGCCAGCTCGGAGACAGTTAACTATGGCTACACCTTC. The encoded protein is CASSETVNYGYTF.

The chain is built from TRBV11-2 and TRBJ2-5; D might be TRBD1 or TRBD2, each matching 5 bases. V was clipped by 4 bases and J by 0 bases, with 15 bases between them. In germline, CDR1 is SGHAT, CDR2 FQNNGV. The CDR3 length is 16 residues. Here the CDR3 DNA reads TGTGCCAGCAGCTCTACCTCCGGGGCCTACCAAGAGACCCAGTACTTC. Its protein is CASSSTSGAYQETQYF.

The rearrangement uses TRBV6-1 and TRBJ2-7, with TRBD1 matching 9 bases. The germline V gene has CDR1 MNHNS and CDR2 SASEGT. With V trimmed by 2 bases and J by 4 bases, 6 bases remained unmatched. The CDR3 spans 15 residues. CDR3 region: CASSETGGIWYEQYF. The CDR3 DNA is TGTGCCAGCAGTGAAACAGGGGGCATTTGGTACGAGCAGTACTTC.

The CDR3, as DNA: TGTGCCAGCAGCTTATCTGTTACCCAAAGCACAGATACGCAGTATTTT. It codes for CASSLSVTQSTDTQYF. The chain employs TRBV7-2 and TRBJ2-3; D gene unclear. Trimming left V 2 bases short and J 0 bases short, with 12 bases between. Germline CDR1 reads SGHTA; CDR2 reads FQGNSA. This CDR3 spans 16 amino acids.

The rearrangement uses TRBV4-3 and TRBJ1-5; TRBD1 agrees at 7 bases. Per the germline V gene, CDR1 is LGHNA and CDR2 is YSLEER. V trimming: 0 bases; J trimming: 4 bases; junction bases outside the gene matches: 3. CDR3 length equals 15 residues. CDR3 DNA sequence: TGCGCCAGCAGCCAAGAGCCGACAGGGAATCAGCCCCAGCATTTT. This translates into CASSQEPTGNQPQHF.

The chain has TRBV9 and TRBJ1-4; TRBD1 might be the D (6 bases). Germline CDR1 SGDLS, CDR2 YYNGEE. V lost 4 bases to trimming and J lost 0 bases, with 13 bases between them. The CDR3 length is 16 residues. The CDR3 region is CASSPRGAATNEKLFF. CDR3 in DNA: TGTGCCAGCAGCCCCCGGGGGGCAGCAACTAATGAAAAACTGTTTTTT.

This rearrangement joins TRBV5-1 to TRBJ2-7; D is undetermined. Germline loops: CDR1 SGHRS, CDR2 YFSETQ. V lost 4 bases, J lost 2 bases, and 16 bases lay in between. This CDR3 contains 15 residues. Here the CDR3 reads CASSPQFFSTYEQYF. The CDR3 DNA follows: TGCGCCAGCAGCCCACAGTTTTTCTCCACCTACGAGCAGTACTTC.

V gene TRBV7-2 combines with J gene TRBJ1-3; 9 nucleotides match TRBD1. The trim removed 2 bases at V and 4 bases at J, leaving 6 bases unmatched. The CDR3 totals 16 residues. The germline V gene has CDR1 SGHTA and CDR2 FQGNSA. In DNA, the CDR3 is TGTGCCAGCAGCTTACGGGGACAGGGCTCCGGAAACACCATATATTTT. Its protein product is CASSLRGQGSGNTIYF.

The chain employs TRBV14 and TRBJ1-3; D is unclear. This CDR3 has 12 residues. Germline V gives CDR1 SGHDN, CDR2 FVKESK. Between the trimmed V and J ends, which lost 3 bases and 5 bases, there was a span of 5 bases. In DNA, the CDR3 is TGTGCCAGCAGCCAGGGCAGAAACACCATATATTTT. Protein product: CASSQGRNTIYF.

V usage is TRBV10-1 and J usage is TRBJ2-6; 9 bases are a match to TRBD1. There are 20 residues in the CDR3. CDR1 WNHNN and CDR2 SYGVQD come from the germline V gene (reference sequence). V dropped 10 bases and J dropped 0; count of bases not matched to a gene: 19. CDR3 nucleotide sequence: TGCGCCATCCCCTCCGGGACAGGGCCACATTGGGTCTCTGGGGCCAACGTCCTGACTTTC. Protein sequence: CAIPSGTGPHWVSGANVLTF.

This clone was counted only a few times. The CDR3 DNA follows: TGTGCCAGCAGCCAAACCTTCGAGGGGGAGCAGTACTTC. Its translation: CASSQTFEGEQYF. The rearrangement links TRBV3-1 (or the pseudogene TRBV3-2) to TRBJ2-7; D could derive from TRBD1 or TRBD2 (5 bases each). The V end lost 2 bases, the J end lost 7 bases, and 12 bases lay between the germline ends. There are 13 residues in the CDR3. Germline CDR1 LGHDT, CDR2 YNNKEL (reference sequence).

The chain recombines TRBV9 with TRBJ1-6; D is perhaps TRBD1 (6 bases). This CDR3 region has 15 residues. Per germline, CDR1 SGDLS and CDR2 YYNGEE. With 4 bases removed from V and 5 bases from J, the gap between germline ends came to 13 bases. CDR3 sequence: CASSTGHNDNSPLHF. The CDR3 bases are TGTGCCAGCAGCACAGGGCACAATGATAATTCACCCCTCCACTTT.

The rearrangement uses TRBV5-4 and TRBJ2-5; 7 bases agree with TRBD2. V was clipped by 4 bases and J by 3 bases; unmatched bases: 6. CDR1 SGHNT and CDR2 YYREEE come from the germline V gene (reference sequence). This CDR3 region has 14 residues. This chain's CDR3 is CASSARLAEETQYF. CDR3 coding DNA: TGTGCCAGCAGCGCCAGACTAGCCGAAGAGACCCAGTACTTC.

The chain uses TRBV21-1 and TRBJ1-5; the listed D gene, TRBD1, was not tested against the DNA. TRBV21-1 is listed as a pseudogene. This CDR3 comprises 17 residues. The CDR3 region is CASSKVGRHTSNQPQHF. CDR3 nucleotide sequence: TGTGCCAGCAGCAAAGTGGGCAGGCACACTAGCAATCAGCCCCAGCATTTT.

The chain combines TRBV28 with TRBJ2-2; tentatively, D is TRBD1 (6 bases). CDR3 size: 13 residues. V shed 6 bases and J shed 3 bases, with 8 bases lying between them. The germline V gene encodes CDR1 MDHEN and CDR2 SYDVKM. CDR3 sequence reads: CASRGAYTGELFF. CDR3 DNA sequence: TGTGCCAGCAGGGGGGCTTACACCGGGGAGCTGTTTTTT.

This clone was counted only a few times. The gene calls are TRBV15 and TRBJ1-1, with TRBD1 matching 8 bases. The CDR3 has 18 residues. The germline V gene encodes CDR1 LNHNV and CDR2 YYDKDF (reference sequence). The V segment lost 0 bases and the J segment 1 base; nucleotides outside the gene matches: 10. The CDR3 region is CATSRDITGGSGNTEAFF. DNA of the CDR3: TGTGCCACCAGCAGAGATATAACAGGGGGTTCGGGGAACACTGAAGCTTTCTTT.

This chain links TRBV18 with TRBJ2-7; a weak D match, TRBD2 (5 bases). Per the germline V gene, CDR1 is KGHSH and CDR2 is LQKENI. V was clipped by 0 bases and J by 5 bases, with 11 bases between them. The CDR3 length is 14 residues. The CDR3 reads CASSPPGNSDEQYF. In DNA form, the CDR3 reads TGTGCCAGCTCACCACCCGGGAACTCTGACGAGCAGTACTTC.

This clone was seen just once. CDR3 sequence reads: CATSDGDRTTDTQYF. In DNA, the CDR3 is TGTGCCACCAGTGATGGGGACAGGACCACAGATACGCAGTATTTT. The chain employs TRBV24-1 and TRBJ2-3, with 8 positions matching TRBD1. The V segment lost 3 bases and the J segment 2 bases; nucleotides outside the gene matches: 3. The germline V gene has CDR1 KGHDR and CDR2 SFDVKD. CDR3 length: 15 amino acids.

CDR3 nucleotides: TGTGCCAGTTCAAGGGGGCTGGGCTGGGAGACCCAGTACTTC. It yields the protein CASSRGLGWETQYF. The V gene is TRBV19, the J gene TRBJ2-5; 7 bases align to TRBD1. The CDR3 contains 14 residues. Germline V gene lookup returns CDR1 LNHDA and CDR2 SQIVND (reference sequence). Trimming removed 8 bases from V and 5 bases from J; junction bases left unmatched: 11.

This chain links TRBV5-5 with TRBJ1-1, with D perhaps matching TRBD1 (6 bases). The CDR3 totals 15 residues. Germline V gives CDR1 SGHKS, CDR2 YYEKEE (reference sequence). V lost 3 bases to trimming and J lost 1 base, with 13 bases between them. The CDR3 region has the DNA TGTGCCAGCAGCTGGGGGACAATAAGGAACACTGAAGCTTTCTTT. Translation gives CASSWGTIRNTEAFF.

This rearrangement joins TRBV4-3 to TRBJ2-7; 8 bases are a match to TRBD1. V shed 1 base and J 9 bases; nucleotides not matched to a gene: 8. Per germline, CDR1 LGHNA and CDR2 YSLEER. This CDR3 comprises 14 residues. The CDR3 region has the DNA TGCGCCAGCAGCCAAGGAGCTACAGGGGGATCGCAGTACTTC. It is translated as CASSQGATGGSQYF.

The chain joins TRBV30 to TRBJ2-2, with 7 bases matching TRBD1. The CDR3 loop spans 13 amino acids. The junction had 8 bases not matched to a gene; V was cut back by 7 bases and J by 6 bases. Germline lookup yields CDR1 GTSNPN and CDR2 SVGIG (reference sequence). DNA for the CDR3: TGTGCCTATACGACAGGGCCGGCCGGGGAGCTGTTTTTT. Its protein product is CAYTTGPAGELFF.